This T cell receptor beta chain is drawn from a study of cytomegalovirus exposure and HLA in healthy donors (dated by TCRdb to about 2017). With regard to the full study: An earlier analysis of fewer than 750 of the donors reported about 300 Gb of sequence data and around 100 million unique TCR beta sequences obtained from around 180 million T cells. An early release covering some 640 HLA-typed donors comprised about 300 gigabases of sequencing data and approximately 85 million unique TCR sequences. The genetic ancestry cluster associated with self-reported Caucasian donors included around 76% of the approximately 410 genotyped donors. The aim of the study was to test whether cataloging public T cell receptors could identify signatures of past pathogen exposure. Using immunosequencing, the study profiled T cell repertoires from approximately 700 subjects and related those repertoires to cytomegalovirus serostatus. Along with the roughly 670-subject first cohort, a separate validation cohort of approximately 110 different subjects was used. High-throughput TCR immunosequencing, statistical association of individual TCRs with disease status, and machine learning were combined to predict cytomegalovirus infection status. A later analysis re-analyzed previously published TCR beta repertoires from roughly 690 donors and added high-resolution HLA genotyping to study TCR occurrence patterns. The later analysis used no new phenotypic data to find candidate immune exposures, relying instead on TCR beta sequences and their occurrence across donors. In an earlier analysis of roughly 540 of the donors, high-throughput TCR beta sequencing was used to judge whether each TCR beta V gene segment behaved as functional or pseudogenic. Donor age, sex, ethnicity and CMV serostatus were compiled together with the repertoire data. Genome-wide SNP genotypes for about 65% of the roughly 670 donors were used in a later genetic analysis, which treated that subset as a discovery cohort. All discovery cohort repertoires had been generated on a single sequencing platform. Both class I and class II loci were covered by HLA typing, at four-digit resolution. Typing coverage differed by locus: A, B, C, DRB1 and DQB1 were typed in roughly 620-630 donors, DQA1 in roughly 500, DPA1 in 600 to 610, and DPB1 in 400 to 480. Four or five DR-DQ haplotypes were handled as single units for association and clustering because linkage in the cohort was strong. Among roughly 370 genotyped donors of the cohort, an average of around 240,000 unique TCR beta nucleotide sequences were sequenced per donor, about a sixth of them non-productive.

Overall study outcomes, separate from this receptor: A later genetic analysis associated a missense DCLRE1C variant with V-gene and J-gene trimming of TCR beta chains, and an independent cohort replicated the association. A group of highly shared sequence variants was considered likely to be a technical artifact of the sequencing pipeline. Because HLA typing was missing for some donors at each locus, association tests included only the typed subset. In a later analysis, the rate of TCR association differed among HLA loci, with DRB1 alleles having the most associated TCRs and HLA-C alleles having the fewest. When HLA alleles, especially DR and DQ, strongly co-occurred, TCR associations were difficult to assign to individual alleles. The earlier analysis of nearly 600 of the donors excluded approximately 17 rarely observed V segments, including chromosome 9 orphons, because counts were too low. In an earlier analysis of about 600 of the donors, most TCR beta V segments appeared in productive rearrangements about 90% or about 30% of the time, broadly matching IMGT annotations. Specific HLA alleles were associated with 15,000 to 20,000 TCR beta sequences at a false discovery rate of 0.05 in a later analysis. In a later genetic analysis, fewer N-insertions in productive TCRs were reported among donors in an Asian-associated ancestry cluster than the roughly 640-donor mean. Some IMGT-functional V segments, including TRBV6-2 and TRBV6-3, could not be told apart with the 87-base-pair reads, so those segments were excluded. According to a later analysis, most CMV-associated TCR beta chains appeared to be HLA-restricted, and the HLA associations seemed to be driven largely by CMV exposure. Presence/absence analyses assumed roughly uniform sequencing depth across donors, an assumption that may not hold. A few of the identified cytomegalovirus-associated TCR beta chains were confirmed in vitro to be specific for cytomegalovirus antigens. The classifier was reported to diagnose cytomegalovirus status with high specificity and sensitivity in both the original cohort and the validation cohort. The only immune exposure information available for the cohort was CMV serostatus. Only TCR beta chains were sequenced in this cohort, and the absence of alpha or paired-chain data limited detectable features. Across donors, most TCR sequences were observed very rarely, whereas some public TCRs were present in many individuals. Correlated functional status among segregating V segments might be attributable to linkage disequilibrium, but an unknown experimental factor could not be ruled out. It was suggested by the authors that the approach could potentially be generalized to other disease states and immunological phenotypes. A later analysis reported that several top co-occurrence clusters appeared linked to parvovirus B19, influenza, CMV and Epstein-Barr virus. Compared with equally common non-associated chains, HLA-associated TCR beta chains in a later analysis were more clonally expanded and had lower generation probabilities. In the study, some 160 TCR beta chains were listed as associated with cytomegalovirus. A further reported finding was that TCR beta sequences accurately predicted the HLA-A and HLA-B alleles for most subjects in the first cohort.

From a lookup of the germline V gene (reference sequence), CDR1 and CDR2 are LNHDA and SQIVND. Including cysteine and phenylalanine, the CDR3 has 15 amino acids. Of all the DNA, just the CDR3 is kept, 45 bases in frame from base 1. Libraries were built with the immunoSEQ multiplex PCR assay. For the multiplex PCR, a mixture combining 60 forward primers for TCR Vbeta segments and 13 reverse primers for TCR Jbeta segments was used. A multiplex PCR assay on genomic DNA amplified the CDR3 region of rearranged TCR beta genes. The amplified TCR beta libraries were sequenced on the Illumina HiSeq System as 87-base-pair reads. The original pipeline was this. Across the 670 or so repertoires, a later analysis counted 78 million or so unique TCR beta chains, 9 million to 14 million of which were shared by at least two donors. To remove PCR and sequencing errors, raw reads were error-corrected and collapsed into unique sequences using a nearest-neighbor algorithm that merged closely related sequences. To assign V, D and J gene segments, CDR3 sequences were aligned to IMGT reference sequences. For a sequence to be retained, a match of at least six nucleotides was required to both a V gene segment and a J gene segment. A rearrangement counted as productive if the CDR3 had no stop codons and remained in frame with V and J, and every other rearrangement counted as non-productive. CDR3 was defined according to IMGT convention as the region running from the second conserved V-encoded cysteine to the conserved J-encoded phenylalanine. In an earlier analysis of more than 550 of the donors, sequences lacking an unambiguous match to a single V gene segment were excluded. An earlier analysis of about 590 of the donors classified V segments as functional when productive rearrangements were above 56.7% and as segregating when the standard deviation between donors was above 5%. A statistical classification framework was developed to diagnose cytomegalovirus status using the catalog of TCR beta chain sequences. A later analysis assigned V and J genes by comparing TCR nucleotide sequences with IMGT/GENE-DB human TR gene sequences. A later analysis assigned CDR3 sequences and most-parsimonious VDJ recombination scenarios with the TCRdist pipeline. In a later analysis, each TCR beta chain was defined by its CDR3 amino acid sequence together with its V-gene family, and reads without a unique V-gene family were excluded. A later analysis removed 592 highly shared, low-generation-probability nucleotide sequences to deal with suspected cross-contamination and a sequencing artifact. In a later analysis, a clonal expansion index for each public chain was calculated from normalized within-repertoire ranks of inferred template counts. In a later analysis, generation probabilities were computed with a VDJ recombination model fitted to out-of-frame rearrangements, and the resulting probabilities were checked against IGoR. A later analysis scored TCR-TCR, TCR-HLA and TCR-CMV co-occurrence with hypergeometric tests, applying a repertoire-size bias correction to TCR pairs. In a later analysis, false discovery rates were estimated by permuting HLA or CMV assignments 20 times. A later analysis grouped co-occurring TCRs with DBSCAN, adding TCRdist sequence similarity when clustering within HLA-allele-positive subsets. Repertoires with fewer than 30,000 or more than 120,000 public chains, plus five repertoires with anomalous nucleotide sharing, were excluded from co-occurrence clustering. TCRdb obtained this table from immuneACCESS and retained in-frame rearrangements with V and J assigned. These tables miss some clones; where compared with another copy, unresolved V genes account for less than half of the shortfall, and the remainder is unexplained. The V and J calls and clone size are taken from that table; D and trimming were inferred from the DNA. For this sample the table gives 210,000 or so clones, of which 60% to 80% were detected only once. More than 1.5% of the sample is held by the ten biggest clonotypes.

In the case of this clone: Its binding antigen is unknown. Germline is not matched at one junction end, which may reflect a read error.

The cohort was made up of approximately 670 healthy bone marrow donors. At the time of sampling, all cohort members were nominally healthy, though unrecorded immune exposures were likely present. The donor tested CMV seronegative and was one of the 352 seronegative cohort members. A peripheral blood sample was provided by each donor, and peripheral blood mononuclear cells were used for TCR beta sequencing. Genomic DNA was extracted from the blood cell samples with the Qiagen DNeasy Blood Extraction Kit. The V and J segments used are TRBV19 and TRBJ2-1; TRBD2 lines up with 9 middle nucleotides. Source material: PBMCs. This clonotype originated in a man aged 18 to 30 in good health and CMV-seronegative. CDR3 region: CASRIAGAAHNEQFF. The sequence in DNA is TGTGCCAGTAGGATAGCGGGAGCCGCCCACAATGAGCAGTTCTTC.